Listed here is a single T cell receptor (beta chain). The source of the sample is a study of OX40 agonist ivuxolimab in advanced cancers. Study information: Every 2 weeks, patients received ivuxolimab intravenously, dosed at 0.01 to 10 mg/kg. Dose-escalation patients suffered from hepatocellular carcinoma, melanoma, renal cell or head and neck cancer.

The CDR3 extends over 15 amino acids. The junction had 7 bases not matched to a gene; V was cut back by 4 bases and J by 10 bases. Germline V gene sequence: CDR1 LNHDA, CDR2 SQIVND (reference sequence). Profiled with immunoSEQ multiplex PCR; TCRdb holds only in-frame clones, not every one. The data contain 100,000 to 110,000 clones, around 93% of them singletons. The V gene is TRBV19, the J gene TRBJ2-1, with 13 bases aligning to TRBD2. The receptor's source is an adult with an advanced solid tumor such as melanoma, head and neck, liver or kidney cancer. Sequencing was performed on CD4+ or CD8+ T cells sorted from blood, taken in a trial of the OX40 agonist ivuxolimab. DNA for the CDR3: TGTGCCAGTAGTACTCCGGGACTAGCGGGAAACGAGCAGTTCTTC. Encoded protein: CASSTPGLAGNEQFF.